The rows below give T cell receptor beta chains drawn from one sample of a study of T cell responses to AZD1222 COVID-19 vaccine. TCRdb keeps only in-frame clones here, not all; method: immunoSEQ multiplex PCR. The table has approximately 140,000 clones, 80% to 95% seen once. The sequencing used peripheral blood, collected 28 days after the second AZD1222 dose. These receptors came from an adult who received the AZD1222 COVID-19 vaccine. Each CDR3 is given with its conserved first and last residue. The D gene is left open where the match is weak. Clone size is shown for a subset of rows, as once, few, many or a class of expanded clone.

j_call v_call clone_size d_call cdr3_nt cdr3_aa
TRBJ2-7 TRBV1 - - TGCACCAGCAGCCAAGATTCCCAACAGATTGTTCTCTCCTACGAGCAGTACTTC CTSSQDSQQIVLSYEQYF
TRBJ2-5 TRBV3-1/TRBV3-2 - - TGTGCCAGCAGCCAAGGAGGTCAAGACAGGAAACAAGAGACCCAGTACTTC CASSQGGQDRKQETQYF
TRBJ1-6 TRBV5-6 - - TGTGCCAGCAGCTTGGGAAAATGGGACCAGTTGAATTCACCCCTCCACTTT CASSLGKWDQLNSPLHF
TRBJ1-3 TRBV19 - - TGTGCCAGTAGTTGGCGGGGAAACACCATATATTTT CASSWRGNTIYF
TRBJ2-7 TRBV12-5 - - TGTGCTAGTGGTTCTGAGGGGTCGGCCGAGCAGTACTTC CASGSEGSAEQYF
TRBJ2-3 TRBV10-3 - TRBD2 TGTGCCACCGCGCTAGCGGCTAGCACAGATACGCAGTATTTT CATALAASTDTQYF
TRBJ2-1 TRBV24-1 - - TGTGCCACCAGTGATTTGCCCAGCAATGAGCAGTTCTTC CATSDLPSNEQFF
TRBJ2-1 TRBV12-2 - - TGTGCAAGTCGCATTAGCGGGTTCTATGAGCAGTTCTTC CASRISGFYEQFF
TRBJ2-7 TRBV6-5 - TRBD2 TGTGCCAGCACCCAAGGCCTAGCGGGAGCCGACGAGCAGTACTTC CASTQGLAGADEQYF
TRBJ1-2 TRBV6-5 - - TGTGCCAGCAGTTCTGCAGGCGATGGCTACACCTTC CASSSAGDGYTF
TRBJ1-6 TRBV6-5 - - TGTGCCAGCAGTTACTATGATTCACCCCTCCACTTT CASSYYDSPLHF
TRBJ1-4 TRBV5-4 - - TGTGCCAGCAGCTTGGGACCGTTAAATGAAAAACTGTTTTTT CASSLGPLNEKLFF
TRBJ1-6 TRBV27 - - TGTGCCAGCAGTTTAATAGGTTTGAATTCACCCCTCCACTTT CASSLIGLNSPLHF
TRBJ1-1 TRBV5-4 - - TGTGCCAGCAGCTCACAGGGCCTCTACACTGAAGCTTTCTTT CASSSQGLYTEAFF
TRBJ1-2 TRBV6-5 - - TGTGCCAGCAGTTACTCGATGGGCTATGGCTACACCTTC CASSYSMGYGYTF
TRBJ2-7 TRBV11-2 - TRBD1 TGTGCCAGCAGCCGGGACAGCACATCCTACGAGCAGTACTTC CASSRDSTSYEQYF
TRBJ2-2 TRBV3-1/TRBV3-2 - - TGTGCCAGCAGCCAAGCAGCAACCCTGGGTCGTGGGGGACCTTTGGGGGAGCTGTTTTTT CASSQAATLGRGGPLGELFF
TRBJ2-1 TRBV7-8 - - TGTGCCAGCGGTCCGAGGATAGGCGGGGGCTCCAATGAGCAGTTCTTC CASGPRIGGGSNEQFF
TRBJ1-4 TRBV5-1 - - TGCGCCAGCAGCCAAAGATTGGACGAAAAACTGTTTTTT CASSQRLDEKLFF
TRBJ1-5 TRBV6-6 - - TGTGCCAGCAGCAGGGGCTTGAGCGGCAATCAGCCCCAGCATTTT CASSRGLSGNQPQHF
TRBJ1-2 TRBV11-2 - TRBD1 TGTGCCAGCAGCTCGGGGACAGCTAACTATGGCTACACCTTC CASSSGTANYGYTF
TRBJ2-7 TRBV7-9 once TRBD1 TGTGCCAGCAGCTTTCCGGGACAGGGGAACTACGAGCAGTACTTC CASSFPGQGNYEQYF
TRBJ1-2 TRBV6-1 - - TGTGCCAGCAGTGAAGCATGGGCGGATGGCTACACCTTC CASSEAWADGYTF
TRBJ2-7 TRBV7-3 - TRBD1 TGTGCCAGCAGCCCGGGGACAGGGCCCCTCTACGAGCAGTACTTC CASSPGTGPLYEQYF
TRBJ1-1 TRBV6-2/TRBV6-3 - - TGTGCCAGCAGCGGCCTGGGGGCCGGGGCCACTGAAGCTTTCTTT CASSGLGAGATEAFF
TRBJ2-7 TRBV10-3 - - TGTGCCATCAGCCCCAGGGAGCCCCCCTACGAGCAGTACTTC CAISPREPPYEQYF
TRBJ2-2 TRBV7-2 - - TGTGCCAGCAGACCCAGGGGCCTTGGGAACACCGGGGAGCTGTTTTTT CASRPRGLGNTGELFF
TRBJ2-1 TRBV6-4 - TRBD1 TGTGCCAGCAGTGACTCGCCGGGGACAGGGGATGAGCAGTTCTTC CASSDSPGTGDEQFF
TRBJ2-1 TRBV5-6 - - TGTGCCAGCAGCCTGACGGGGGGCAGCAATGAGCAGTTCTTC CASSLTGGSNEQFF
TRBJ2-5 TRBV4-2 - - TGTGCCAGCAGCCAAGATTGGCGGGAGACCCAGTACTTC CASSQDWRETQYF
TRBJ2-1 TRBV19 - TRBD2 TGTGCCAGCAGAGGGGAACTAGCGGGGGGTCAGGGCAATGAGCAGTTCTTC CASRGELAGGQGNEQFF
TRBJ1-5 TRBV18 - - TGTGCCAGCTCACCGGCACAGTTAGATAGCAATCAGCCCCAGCATTTT CASSPAQLDSNQPQHF
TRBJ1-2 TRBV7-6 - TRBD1 TGTGCCAGCAGCTTAGAACCGGGACAGGGGATCTCTTACACCTTC CASSLEPGQGISYTF
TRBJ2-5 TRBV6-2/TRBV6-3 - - TGTGCCAGCAGCCCCTCCTTTTCGGGGGAGACCCAGTACTTC CASSPSFSGETQYF
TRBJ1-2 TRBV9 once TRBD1 TGTGCCAGCAGCGTAGATTCTGGGACAGGTAAACTTGGCTACACCTTC CASSVDSGTGKLGYTF
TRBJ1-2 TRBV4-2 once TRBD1 TGTGCCAGCAGCCAATCGGGGACAGGTTCAGCAGATGGCTACACCTTC CASSQSGTGSADGYTF
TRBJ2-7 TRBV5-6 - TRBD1 TGTGCCAGCAGCCCCGGACAGGGTTACTCGCAGTACTTC CASSPGQGYSQYF
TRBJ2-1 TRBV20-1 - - TGCAGTGCTAGTTCACCCCGGGGGAATGAGCAGTTCTTC CSASSPRGNEQFF
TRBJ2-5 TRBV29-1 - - TGCAGCGTCCATCCCATGTACAGGGATAGCCAGTACTTC CSVHPMYRDSQYF
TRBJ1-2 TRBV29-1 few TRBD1 TGCAGCGTTGGAACGGGACAGGGTAATGGCTACACCTTC CSVGTGQGNGYTF
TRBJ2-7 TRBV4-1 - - TGCGCCAGCAGCCCCACAGCATCTGGGAACCACGAGCAGTACTTC CASSPTASGNHEQYF
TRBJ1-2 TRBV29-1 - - TGCAGCGTGGTTTTTAACTATGGCTACACCTTC CSVVFNYGYTF
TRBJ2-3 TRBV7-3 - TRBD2 TGTGCCAGCAGCTACACCGGGACTAGGGCAGATACGCAGTATTTT CASSYTGTRADTQYF
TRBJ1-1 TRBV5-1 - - TGCGCCAGCAGCTTGATAGGCCCGAACACTGAAGCTTTCTTT CASSLIGPNTEAFF
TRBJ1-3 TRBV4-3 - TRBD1 TGCGCCAGCATCCTAAAAGGGACAGGGGGGACTGGAAACACCATATATTTT CASILKGTGGTGNTIYF
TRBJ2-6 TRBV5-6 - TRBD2 TGTGCCAGCAGCCTGCTCCCGGGAGGTGCCAACGTCCTGACTTTC CASSLLPGGANVLTF
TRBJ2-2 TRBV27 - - TGTGCCAGCAGTCCGGGACAGAACACCGGGGAGCTGTTTTTT CASSPGQNTGELFF
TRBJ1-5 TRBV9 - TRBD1 TGTGCCAGCAGCGTAGGACAGGGACCGGGCCAGCCCCAGCATTTT CASSVGQGPGQPQHF
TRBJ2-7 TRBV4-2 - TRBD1 TGTGCCAGCAGCCCCACCCTCGGGCGGGACAGGTCCCTGTTC CASSPTLGRDRSLF
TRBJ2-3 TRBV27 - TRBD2 TGTGCCAGCATGGGACTAGCGGAAGATACGCAGTATTTT CASMGLAEDTQYF
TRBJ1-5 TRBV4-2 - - TGTGCCAGCAGCCGAAGTTCGGAGGGCAATCAGCCCCAGCATTTT CASSRSSEGNQPQHF
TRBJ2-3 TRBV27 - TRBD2 TGTGCCAGCAGTTTAAACCGCAGACTAGCGGGGGCGCGCACAGATACGCAGTATTTT CASSLNRRLAGARTDTQYF
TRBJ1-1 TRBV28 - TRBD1 TGTGCCAGCAGTTTAAGGACGGGACAGGGAGCTTTCTTT CASSLRTGQGAFF
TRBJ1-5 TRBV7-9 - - TGTGCCAGCAGCCTCGCGGGGCGCAATCAGCCCCAGCATTTT CASSLAGRNQPQHF
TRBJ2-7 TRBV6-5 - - TGTGCCAGCACCAGCCTCGAGGAAGGATCCTACGAGCAGTACTTC CASTSLEEGSYEQYF